This T cell receptor (beta chain) was identified during a study of T cell responses to AZD1222 COVID-19 vaccine. Study-level background: Some second doses came at about 4 weeks and others at about 12 weeks; these were pooled.

General observations from the study: Recipients of AZD1222 seropositive at baseline numbered only 6 or 7. Spike-specific TCR breadth and depth were elevated following two AZD1222 doses.

To note about this clone: Its specificity is not known.

Clones were sequenced by immunoSEQ multiplex PCR, and TCRdb holds only the in-frame ones, with some missing. Altogether about 120,000 clones are present, about 88% being singletons, with the ten largest covering 7.5%. The clonotype originates from an adult in good health. The material sequenced was peripheral blood, taken on day 0 of AZD1222 vaccination.

The CDR3 nucleotides read TGTGCCAGCAGCCCGCGAGGAGGCAATGAAAAACTGTTTTTT. Translating gives CASSPRGGNEKLFF. J is TRBJ1-4 and V is TRBV7-9, with D unclear. This CDR3 has 14 amino acids. CDR1 and CDR2 from the germline V gene are SEHNR and FQNEAQ (reference sequence). V was shortened by 5 bases and J by 5 bases, with 12 bases between the two germline ends.